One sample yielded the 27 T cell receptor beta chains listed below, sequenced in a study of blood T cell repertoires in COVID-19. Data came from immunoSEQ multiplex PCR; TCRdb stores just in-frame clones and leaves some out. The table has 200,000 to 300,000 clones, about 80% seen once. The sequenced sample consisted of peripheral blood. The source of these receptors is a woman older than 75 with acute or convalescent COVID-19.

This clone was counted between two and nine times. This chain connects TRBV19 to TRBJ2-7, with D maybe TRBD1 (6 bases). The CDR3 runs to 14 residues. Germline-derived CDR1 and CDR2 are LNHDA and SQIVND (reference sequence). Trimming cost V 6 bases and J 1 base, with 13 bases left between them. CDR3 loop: CASSPGHLSYEQYF. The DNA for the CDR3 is TGTGCCAGTAGCCCGGGACACCTATCCTACGAGCAGTACTTC.

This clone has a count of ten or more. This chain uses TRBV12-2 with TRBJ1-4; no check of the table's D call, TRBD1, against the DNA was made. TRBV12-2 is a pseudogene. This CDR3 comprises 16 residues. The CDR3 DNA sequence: TGTGCAAGTCGCTCCATTCCCGAGGGGGCTAATGAAAAACTGTTTTTT. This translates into CASRSIPEGANEKLFF.

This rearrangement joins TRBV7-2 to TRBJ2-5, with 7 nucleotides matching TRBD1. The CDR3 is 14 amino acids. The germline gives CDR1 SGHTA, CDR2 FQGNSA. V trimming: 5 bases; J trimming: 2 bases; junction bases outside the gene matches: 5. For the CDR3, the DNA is TGTGCCAGCAGCCCCGGACAGGCTCAAGAGACCCAGTACTTC. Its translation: CASSPGQAQETQYF.

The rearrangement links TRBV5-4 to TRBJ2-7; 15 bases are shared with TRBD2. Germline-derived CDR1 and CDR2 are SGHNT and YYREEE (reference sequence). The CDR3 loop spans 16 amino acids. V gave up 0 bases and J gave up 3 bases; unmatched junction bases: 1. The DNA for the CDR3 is TGTGCCAGCAGCTTGGGGGGACTAGCGGGAGGCTACGAGCAGTACTTC. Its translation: CASSLGGLAGGYEQYF.

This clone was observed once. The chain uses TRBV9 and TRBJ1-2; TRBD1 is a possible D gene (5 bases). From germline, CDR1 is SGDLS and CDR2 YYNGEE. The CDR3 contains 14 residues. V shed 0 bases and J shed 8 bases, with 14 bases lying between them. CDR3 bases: TGTGCCAGCAGCGTAGATCCAGGGAGGTTGGGCTACACCTTC. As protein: CASSVDPGRLGYTF.

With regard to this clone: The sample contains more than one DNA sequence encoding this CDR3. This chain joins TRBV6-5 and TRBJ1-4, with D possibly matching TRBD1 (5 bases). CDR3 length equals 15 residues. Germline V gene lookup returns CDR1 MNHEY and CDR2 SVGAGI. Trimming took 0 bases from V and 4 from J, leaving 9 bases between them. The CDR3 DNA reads TGTGCCAGCAGTTACTCGGGTCAGGGTAATGAAAAACTGTTTTTT. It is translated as CASSYSGQGNEKLFF.

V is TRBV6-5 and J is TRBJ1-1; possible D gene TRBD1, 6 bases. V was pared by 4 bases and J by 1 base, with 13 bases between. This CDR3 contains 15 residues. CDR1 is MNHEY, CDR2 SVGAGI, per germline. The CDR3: CASSSFRGRNTEAFF. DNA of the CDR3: TGTGCCAGCAGTTCTTTCAGGGGAAGGAACACTGAAGCTTTCTTT.

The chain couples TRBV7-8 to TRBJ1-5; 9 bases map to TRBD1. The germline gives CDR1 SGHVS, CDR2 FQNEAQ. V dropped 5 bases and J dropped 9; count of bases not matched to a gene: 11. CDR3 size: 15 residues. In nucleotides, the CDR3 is TGTGCCAGCAGCCCGCCGGGACAGGGTCTAGGGCCCCAGCATTTT. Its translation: CASSPPGQGLGPQHF. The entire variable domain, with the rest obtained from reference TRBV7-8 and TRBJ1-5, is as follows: GAGVSQSPRYKVAKRGQDVALRCDPISGHVSLFWYQQALGQGPEFLTYFQNEAQLDKSGLPSDRFFAERPEGSVSTLKIQRTQQEDSAVYLCASSPPGQGLGPQHFGDGTRLSIL.

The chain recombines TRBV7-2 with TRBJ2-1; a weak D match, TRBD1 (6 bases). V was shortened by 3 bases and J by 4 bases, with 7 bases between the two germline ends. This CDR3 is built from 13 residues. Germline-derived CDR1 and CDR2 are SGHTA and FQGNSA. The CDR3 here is CASSLQGYNEQFF. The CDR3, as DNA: TGTGCCAGCAGCTTGCAGGGGTACAATGAGCAGTTCTTC.

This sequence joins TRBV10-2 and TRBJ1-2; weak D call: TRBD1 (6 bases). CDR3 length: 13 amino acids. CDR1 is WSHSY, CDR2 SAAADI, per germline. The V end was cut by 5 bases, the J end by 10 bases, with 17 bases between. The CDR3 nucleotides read TGCGCCAGCAGTCCGGGGGGCAGGGAAGTCTACACCTTC. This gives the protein CASSPGGREVYTF.

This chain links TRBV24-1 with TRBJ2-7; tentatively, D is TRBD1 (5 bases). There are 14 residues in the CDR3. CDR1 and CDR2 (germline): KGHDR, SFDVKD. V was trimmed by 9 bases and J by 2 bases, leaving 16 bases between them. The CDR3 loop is CATLGHQGTYEQYF. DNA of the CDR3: TGTGCCACCCTGGGTCACCAGGGAACCTACGAGCAGTACTTC.

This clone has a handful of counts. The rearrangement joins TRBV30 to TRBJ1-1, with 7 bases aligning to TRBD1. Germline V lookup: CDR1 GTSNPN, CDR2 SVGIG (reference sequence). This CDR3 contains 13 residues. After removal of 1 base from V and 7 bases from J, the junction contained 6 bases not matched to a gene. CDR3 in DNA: TGTGCCTGGAGTGCGACAGGGCGGGGTGAAGCTTTCTTT. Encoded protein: CAWSATGRGEAFF.

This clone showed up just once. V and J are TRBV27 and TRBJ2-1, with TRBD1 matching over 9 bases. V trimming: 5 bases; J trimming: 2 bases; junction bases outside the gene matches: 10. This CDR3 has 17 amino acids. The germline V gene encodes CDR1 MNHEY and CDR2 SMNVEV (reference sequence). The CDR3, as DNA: TGTGCCAGCAGTCGCACCGGGACAGGGAACCCCTACAATGAGCAGTTCTTC. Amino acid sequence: CASSRTGTGNPYNEQFF.

The CDR3 DNA is TGTGCCAGCAGCTTAGAACCTAGGATCTATGGCTACACCTTC. Its translation: CASSLEPRIYGYTF. The rearrangement links TRBV7-2 to TRBJ1-2; D is undetermined. Trimming cost V 1 base and J 4 bases, with 10 bases left between them. Germline CDR1 and CDR2: SGHTA and FQGNSA. The length of the CDR3 is 14 residues.

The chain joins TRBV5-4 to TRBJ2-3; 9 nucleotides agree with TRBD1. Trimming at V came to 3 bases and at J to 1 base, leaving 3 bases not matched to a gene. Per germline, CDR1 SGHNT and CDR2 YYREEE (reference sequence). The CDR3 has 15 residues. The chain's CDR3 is CASSSGDRGTDTQYF. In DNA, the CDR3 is TGTGCCAGCAGCTCCGGGGACAGGGGCACAGATACGCAGTATTTT.

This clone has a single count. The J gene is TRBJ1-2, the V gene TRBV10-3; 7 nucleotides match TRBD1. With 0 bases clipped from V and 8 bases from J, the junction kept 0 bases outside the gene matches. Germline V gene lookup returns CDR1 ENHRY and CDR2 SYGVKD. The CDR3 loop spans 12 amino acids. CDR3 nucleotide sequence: TGTGCCATCAGTGAGTCGGGACAGGGCTACACCTTC. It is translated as CAISESGQGYTF.

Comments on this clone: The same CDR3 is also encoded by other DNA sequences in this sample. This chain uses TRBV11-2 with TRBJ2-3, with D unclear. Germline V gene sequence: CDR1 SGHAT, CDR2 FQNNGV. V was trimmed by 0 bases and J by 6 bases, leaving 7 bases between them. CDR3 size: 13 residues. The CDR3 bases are TGTGCCAGCAGCTTAGATCGTGCGGATACGCAGTATTTT. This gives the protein CASSLDRADTQYF.

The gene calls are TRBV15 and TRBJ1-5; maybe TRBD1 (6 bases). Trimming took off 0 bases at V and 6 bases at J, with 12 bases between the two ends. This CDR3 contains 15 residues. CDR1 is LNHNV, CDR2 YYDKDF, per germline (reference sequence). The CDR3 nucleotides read TGTGCCACCAGCAGAGATATCAGGGGAAGTCAGCCCCAGCATTTT. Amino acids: CATSRDIRGSQPQHF.

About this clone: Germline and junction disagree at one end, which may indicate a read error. CDR3 amino acids: CATSRIPGLGSGELFF. The CDR3 DNA reads as TGTGCCACCAGTCGAATCCCGGGACTAGGGTCCGGGGAGCTGTTTTTT. This sequence joins TRBV27 and TRBJ2-2, with 8 bases matching TRBD2. The germline CDR1 and CDR2 sequences are MNHEY and SMNVEV (reference sequence). The CDR3 is 16 residues long.

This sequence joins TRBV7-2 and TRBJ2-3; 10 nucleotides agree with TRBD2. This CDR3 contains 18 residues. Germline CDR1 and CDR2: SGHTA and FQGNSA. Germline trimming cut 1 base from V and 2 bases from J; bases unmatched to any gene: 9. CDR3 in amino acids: CASSLVGPSGGNTDTQYF. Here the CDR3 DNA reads TGTGCCAGCAGCTTAGTAGGTCCTAGCGGGGGAAACACAGATACGCAGTATTTT. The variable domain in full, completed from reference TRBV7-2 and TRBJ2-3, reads GAGVSQSPSNKVTEKGKDVELRCDPISGHTALYWYRQSLGQGLEFLIYFQGNSAPDKSGLPSDRFSAERTGGSVSTLTIQRTQQEDSAVYLCASSLVGPSGGNTDTQYFGPGTRLTVL.

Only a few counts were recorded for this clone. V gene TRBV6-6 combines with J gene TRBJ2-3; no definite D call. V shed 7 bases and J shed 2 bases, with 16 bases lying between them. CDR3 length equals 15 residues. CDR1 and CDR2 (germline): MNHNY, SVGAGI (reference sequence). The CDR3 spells CASTDSATATDTQYF. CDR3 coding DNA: TGTGCCAGCACTGACTCCGCTACCGCCACAGATACGCAGTATTTT.

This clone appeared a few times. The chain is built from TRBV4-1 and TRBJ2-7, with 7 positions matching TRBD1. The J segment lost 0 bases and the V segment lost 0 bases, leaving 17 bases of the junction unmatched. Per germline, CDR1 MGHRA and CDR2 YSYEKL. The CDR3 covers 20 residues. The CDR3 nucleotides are TGCGCCAGCAGCCAAGATTGGGGCAACAGGGGTCAAACAATCTCCTACGAGCAGTACTTC. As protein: CASSQDWGNRGQTISYEQYF.

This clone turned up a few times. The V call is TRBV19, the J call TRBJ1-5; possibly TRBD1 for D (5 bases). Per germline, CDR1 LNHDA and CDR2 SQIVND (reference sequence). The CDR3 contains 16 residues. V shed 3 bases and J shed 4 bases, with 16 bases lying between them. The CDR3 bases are TGTGCCAGTAGTATTTATTGGCAGGGTACGAATCAGCCCCAGCATTTT. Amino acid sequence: CASSIYWQGTNQPQHF.

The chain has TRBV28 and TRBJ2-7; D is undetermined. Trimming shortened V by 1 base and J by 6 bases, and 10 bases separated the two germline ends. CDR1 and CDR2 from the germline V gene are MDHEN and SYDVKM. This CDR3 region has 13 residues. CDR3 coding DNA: TGTGCCAGCAGTTTATCCCCCAGAGGCGAGCAGTACTTC. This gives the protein CASSLSPRGEQYF.

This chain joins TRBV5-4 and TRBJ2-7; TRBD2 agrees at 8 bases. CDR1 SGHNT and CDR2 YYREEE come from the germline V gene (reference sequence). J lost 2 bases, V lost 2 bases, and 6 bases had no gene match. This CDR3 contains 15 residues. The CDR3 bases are TGTGCCAGCAGCTTAGCGGGGGTCTTTCCCTACGAGCAGTACTTC. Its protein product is CASSLAGVFPYEQYF.

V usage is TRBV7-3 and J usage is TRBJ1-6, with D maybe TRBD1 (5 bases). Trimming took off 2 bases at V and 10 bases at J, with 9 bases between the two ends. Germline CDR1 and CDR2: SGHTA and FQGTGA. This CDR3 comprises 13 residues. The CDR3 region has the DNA TGTGCCAGCAGCTTAGACAGAAGGTCACCCCTCCACTTT. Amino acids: CASSLDRRSPLHF.

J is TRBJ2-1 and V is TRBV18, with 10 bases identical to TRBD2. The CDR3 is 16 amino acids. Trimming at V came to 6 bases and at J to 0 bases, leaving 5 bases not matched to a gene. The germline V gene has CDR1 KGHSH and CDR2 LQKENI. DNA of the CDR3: TGTGCCAGCTCCGGATTAGCGGGGGGCTCCTACAATGAGCAGTTCTTC. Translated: CASSGLAGGSYNEQFF.